These 6 T cell receptor beta chains share one sample of origin, sequenced in a study of control samples from healthy donors and cancer patients. Data came from immunoSEQ multiplex PCR; TCRdb stores just in-frame clones and leaves some out. This sample carries tens of thousands of clones, roughly 91% of them seen once, and the ten largest clones take roughly 12%. Sequenced input: PBMCs. These receptors were obtained from a man in his forties or fifties with lung cancer.

The chain uses TRBV7-9 and TRBJ2-3, with TRBD2 identical over 12 bases. Germline values: CDR1 SEHNR, CDR2 FQNEAQ (reference sequence). The CDR3 length is 15 residues. V lost 2 bases to trimming and J lost 5 bases; unmatched junction nucleotides: 2. The CDR3 DNA is TGTGCCAGCAGCTTACAACTAGCGGGGGGAGATACGCAGTATTTT. It codes for CASSLQLAGGDTQYF. Full variable domain (outside the CDR3, taken from reference TRBV7-9 and TRBJ2-3): DTGVSQNPRHKITKRGQNVTFRCDPISEHNRLYWYRQTLGQGPEFLTYFQNEAQLEKSRLLSDRFSAERPKGSFSTLEIQRTEQGDSAMYLCASSLQLAGGDTQYFGPGTRLTVL.

This chain uses TRBV14 with TRBJ1-5; D is perhaps TRBD1 (5 bases). Germline values: CDR1 SGHDN, CDR2 FVKESK. The CDR3 has 19 amino acids. V was cut by 1 base and J by 0 bases, with 19 bases left in between. CDR3: CASSQVLNWGGYSNQPQHF. The CDR3 region has the DNA TGTGCCAGCAGCCAAGTCCTGAACTGGGGCGGATATAGCAATCAGCCCCAGCATTTT.

This rearrangement joins TRBV6-6 to TRBJ1-5, with TRBD1 identical over 7 bases. Trimming removed 10 bases from V and 4 bases from J; junction bases left unmatched: 10. CDR3 size: 14 residues. Germline V gives CDR1 MNHNY, CDR2 SVGAGI (reference sequence). In DNA form, the CDR3 reads TGTGCCACCCGCGGGGAGGGACAGAATCAGCCCCAGCATTTT. The encoded protein is CATRGEGQNQPQHF.

J is TRBJ2-7 and V is TRBV6-2 or TRBV6-3; tentative D call: TRBD2 (5 bases). The CDR3 contains 14 residues. Germline-derived CDR1 and CDR2 are MNHEY and SVGEGT. Trimming cost V 5 bases and J 2 bases, with 13 bases left between them. DNA of the CDR3: TGTGCCAGCAGTCCCGGGGATCGCCCCTACGAGCAGTACTTC. Encoded protein: CASSPGDRPYEQYF.

This sequence joins TRBV3-1 (or the pseudogene TRBV3-2) and TRBJ2-7; either TRBD1 or TRBD2 may fit D (5 bases each). This CDR3 is built from 12 residues. CDR1 is LGHDT and CDR2 is YNNKEL in the germline V gene (reference sequence). V was clipped by 10 bases and J by 0 bases, with 10 bases between them. The CDR3 protein is CATSGGSYEQYF. CDR3 DNA: TGTGCCACCTCTGGGGGCTCCTACGAGCAGTACTTC.

The J gene is TRBJ1-1, the V gene TRBV7-8; TRBD1 might be the D (6 bases). Germline lookup yields CDR1 SGHVS and CDR2 FQNEAQ. There are 16 residues in the CDR3. Trimming removed 5 bases at V and 5 bases at J, with 21 bases between. CDR3 protein: CASSLARVRGDTEAFF. CDR3 nucleotides: TGTGCCAGCAGCCTTGCTCGGGTCAGGGGAGATACTGAAGCTTTCTTT.